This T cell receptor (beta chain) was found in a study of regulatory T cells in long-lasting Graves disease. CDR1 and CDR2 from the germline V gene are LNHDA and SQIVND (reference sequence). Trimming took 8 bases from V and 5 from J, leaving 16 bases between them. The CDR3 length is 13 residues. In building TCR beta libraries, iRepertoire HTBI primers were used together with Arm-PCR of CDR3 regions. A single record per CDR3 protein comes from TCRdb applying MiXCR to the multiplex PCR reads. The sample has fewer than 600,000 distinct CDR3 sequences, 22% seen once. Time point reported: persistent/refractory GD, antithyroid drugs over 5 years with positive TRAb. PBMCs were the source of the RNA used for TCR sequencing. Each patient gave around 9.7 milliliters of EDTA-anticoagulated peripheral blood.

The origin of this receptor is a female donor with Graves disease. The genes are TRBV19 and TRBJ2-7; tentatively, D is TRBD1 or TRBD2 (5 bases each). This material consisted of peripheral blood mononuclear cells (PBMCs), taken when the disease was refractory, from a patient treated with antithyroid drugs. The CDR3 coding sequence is TGTGCCAGTGCCGGGACGGTCCCGCACGAGCAGTACTTC. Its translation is CASAGTVPHEQYF. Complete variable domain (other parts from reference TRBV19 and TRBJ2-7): DGGITQSPKYLFRKEGQNVTLSCEQNLNHDAMYWYRQDPGQGLRLIYYSQIVNDFQKGDIAEGYSVSREKKESFPLTVTSAQKNPTAFYLCASAGTVPHEQYFGPGTRLTVT.